One sample yielded the 20 T cell receptor beta chains listed below, sequenced in a study of OX40 agonist ivuxolimab in advanced cancers. Sequencing was performed with immunoSEQ multiplex PCR; in TCRdb, only in-frame clones are kept and a portion is missing. The table has about 79,000 clones, 80% to 90% seen once. Here the sequenced sample was CD4+ or CD8+ T cells sorted from blood, taken in a trial of the OX40 agonist ivuxolimab. These receptor sequences come from an adult with an advanced solid tumor such as melanoma, head and neck, liver or kidney cancer.

The chain recombines TRBV28 with TRBJ2-7, with 8 bases fitting TRBD1. Trimming removed 6 bases from V and 9 bases from J; junction bases left unmatched: 16. Germline CDR1 MDHEN, CDR2 SYDVKM. The CDR3 runs 15 residues. This CDR3 reads CASSSTGGQSWGQYF. The CDR3 bases are TGTGCCAGCAGCTCAACAGGGGGTCAATCCTGGGGGCAGTACTTC. The full variable domain, in which reference TRBV28 and TRBJ2-7 provide the parts outside the CDR3, is DVKVTQSSRYLVKRTGEKVFLECVQDMDHENMFWYRQDPGLGLRLIYFSYDVKMKEKGDIPEGYSVSREKKERFSLILESASTNQTSMYLCASSSTGGQSWGQYFGPGTRLTVT.

In this sample, this clone turned up once. The chain has TRBV18 and TRBJ1-2; D remains ambiguous. V was trimmed by 2 bases and J by 0 bases, leaving 10 bases between them. This CDR3 comprises 15 residues. Germline CDR1 KGHSH, CDR2 LQKENI. CDR3 coding DNA: TGTGCCAGCTCACCAACGGAAGATTCTAACTATGGCTACACCTTC. Protein sequence: CASSPTEDSNYGYTF.

The J gene is TRBJ2-7, the V gene TRBV9, with D unclear. Trimming took 2 bases from V and 0 from J, leaving 9 bases between them. CDR1 SGDLS and CDR2 YYNGEE come from the germline V gene. The CDR3 spans 14 residues. CDR3 sequence (DNA): TGTGCCAGCAGCGTGTCAACCAACTCCTACGAGCAGTACTTC. Encoded protein: CASSVSTNSYEQYF. Full variable domain (missing parts from reference TRBV9 and TRBJ2-7): DSGVTQTPKHLITATGQRVTLRCSPRSGDLSVYWYQQSLDQGLQFLIQYYNGEERAKGNILERFSAQQFPDLHSELNLSSLELGDSALYFCASSVSTNSYEQYFGPGTRLTVT.

This clone occurred once. The chain couples TRBV7-6 to TRBJ1-4; the match to TRBD1 covers 10 bases. This CDR3 region has 14 residues. Germline CDR1 SGHVS, CDR2 FNYEAQ. Losses at the gene ends were 5 bases for V and 7 bases for J; bases not matched to a gene: 4. CDR3 region: CASSLGQGGEKLFF. In DNA form, the CDR3 reads TGTGCCAGCAGCCTTGGACAGGGGGGTGAAAAACTGTTTTTT.

This chain connects TRBV23-1 to TRBJ2-1, with TRBD2 as a possible D gene (6 bases). TRBV23-1 is filed as an ORF, its function uncertain. The CDR3 length is 16 residues. V shed 0 bases and J shed 4 bases, with 13 bases lying between them. The DNA for the CDR3 is TGCGCCAGCAGTCAATCGAGGACTACTTCTTACAATGAGCAGTTCTTC. It translates to CASSQSRTTSYNEQFF.

This clone has just one count. The chain recombines TRBV9 with TRBJ1-3, with 12 bases identical to TRBD1. Per germline, CDR1 SGDLS and CDR2 YYNGEE. The CDR3 is 17 amino acids. Trimming removed 5 bases from V and 3 bases from J; junction bases left unmatched: 9. The CDR3: CASSAGTGGAGGNTIYF. CDR3 coding DNA: TGTGCCAGCAGTGCTGGGACAGGGGGCGCCGGTGGAAACACCATATATTTT. Together with reference TRBV9 and TRBJ1-3, the CDR3 gives the full variable domain: DSGVTQTPKHLITATGQRVTLRCSPRSGDLSVYWYQQSLDQGLQFLIQYYNGEERAKGNILERFSAQQFPDLHSELNLSSLELGDSALYFCASSAGTGGAGGNTIYFGEGSWLTVV.

This rearrangement joins TRBV7-3 to TRBJ2-2; 7 bases fit TRBD2. This CDR3 contains 16 residues. V lost 0 bases to trimming and J lost 4 bases; unmatched junction nucleotides: 5. Germline V gives CDR1 SGHTA, CDR2 FQGTGA. CDR3 in DNA: TGTGCCAGCAGCTTAACGGGCGGGAGTAGCACCGGGGAGCTGTTTTTT. Its protein is CASSLTGGSSTGELFF.

The chain uses TRBV18 and TRBJ2-4; D gene unclear. The germline V gene encodes CDR1 KGHSH and CDR2 LQKENI. The CDR3 loop spans 14 amino acids. V lost 0 bases to trimming and J lost 13 bases, with 16 bases between them. The CDR3 region has the DNA TGTGCCAGCTCACCACCGAGTGAGAATCGGAGACAGTACTTC. Its translation is CASSPPSENRRQYF.

The gene calls are TRBV6-1 and TRBJ2-1; 9 bases align to TRBD2. Germline V gene sequence: CDR1 MNHNS, CDR2 SASEGT. This CDR3 is 13 amino acids long. V was clipped by 7 bases and J by 10 bases; unmatched bases: 8. CDR3 in DNA: TGTGCCAGCACTGATCCGGCGGGAGGGGAGCAGTTCTTC. It translates to CASTDPAGGEQFF.

This chain links TRBV6-1 with TRBJ2-1, with TRBD2 as a possible D gene (6 bases). Trimming removed 2 bases at V and 4 bases at J, with 15 bases between. Germline CDR1 reads MNHNS; CDR2 reads SASEGT. There are 16 residues in the CDR3. The CDR3 spells CASSESGGIRYNEQFF. In DNA form, the CDR3 reads TGTGCCAGCAGTGAATCCGGGGGTATTAGATACAATGAGCAGTTCTTC.

This sequence joins TRBV7-8 and TRBJ2-7; D is unclear. The V end was cut by 6 bases, the J end by 6 bases, with 9 bases between. The CDR3 sequence is 11 residues long. The germline V gene has CDR1 SGHVS and CDR2 FQNEAQ. CDR3 nucleotides: TGTGCCAGCAGTCCTCGGGTCGAGCAGTACTTC. Protein sequence: CASSPRVEQYF.

The chain has TRBV7-2 and TRBJ2-3; 13 bases agree with TRBD2. V shed 7 bases and J 1 base; nucleotides not matched to a gene: 11. Per the germline V gene, CDR1 is SGHTA and CDR2 is FQGNSA. The length of the CDR3 is 18 residues. CDR3 coding DNA: TGTGCCAGCACCCAAACTAGCGGGAGGGCCGCGGGCACAGATACGCAGTATTTT. Translation gives CASTQTSGRAAGTDTQYF.

The V call is TRBV7-3, the J call TRBJ2-1; TRBD1 agrees at 9 bases. Germline CDR1 is SGHTA and CDR2 is FQGTGA. The CDR3 is 17 amino acids. V shed 6 bases, J shed 2 bases, and the junction held 11 bases outside the gene matches. CDR3 sequence reads: CASSPTLRQGAYNEQFF. The CDR3 bases are TGTGCCAGCAGTCCGACACTTCGACAGGGGGCCTACAATGAGCAGTTCTTC.

The chain is built from TRBV5-1 and TRBJ1-5; D is unresolved. The CDR3 totals 13 residues. Germline CDR1 and CDR2: SGHRS and YFSETQ. V lost 0 bases, J lost 5 bases, and 6 bases lay in between. The CDR3 spells CASSLGEDQPQHF. DNA of the CDR3: TGCGCCAGCAGCTTGGGGGAGGATCAGCCCCAGCATTTT.

This chain connects TRBV5-1 to TRBJ1-6, with 11 bases aligning to TRBD1. Germline CDR1 and CDR2: SGHRS and YFSETQ. The CDR3 is 17 amino acids. The trim removed 0 bases at V and 7 bases at J, leaving 6 bases unmatched. CDR3 sequence (DNA): TGCGCCAGCAGCTTGGTTGGACAGGGGGCTCAGAATTCACCCCTCCACTTT. Translation gives CASSLVGQGAQNSPLHF.

The V gene is TRBV5-1, the J gene TRBJ2-5; 7 positions agree with TRBD1. Germline V gene data show CDR1 as SGHRS and CDR2 as YFSETQ. J was trimmed by 1 base and V by 2 bases; bases with no gene match: 2. The CDR3 loop spans 14 amino acids. The CDR3 nucleotides are TGCGCCAGCAGCTTAGGGGACAGCCAAGAGACCCAGTACTTC. Translation: CASSLGDSQETQYF.

The rearrangement links TRBV10-3 to TRBJ2-1, with D perhaps TRBD1 or TRBD2 (5 bases each). The CDR3 totals 13 residues. Trimming left V 9 bases short and J 2 bases short, with 11 bases between. CDR1 ENHRY and CDR2 SYGVKD come from the germline V gene. DNA for the CDR3: TGTGCCATTCGGTTGGGGGCCTACAATGAGCAGTTCTTC. Translating it yields CAIRLGAYNEQFF.

The chain employs TRBV7-9 and TRBJ2-5; 8 positions match TRBD1. This CDR3 region has 14 residues. The germline V gene has CDR1 SEHNR and CDR2 FQNEAQ (reference sequence). Trimming cost V 3 bases and J 5 bases; bases outside gene matches: 5. CDR3 sequence: CASSFSGGVETQYF. CDR3 nucleotide sequence: TGTGCCAGCAGCTTCTCAGGGGGCGTCGAGACCCAGTACTTC.

The chain has TRBV11-2 and TRBJ1-2; D gene unclear. The CDR3 covers 13 residues. Trimming stripped 5 bases from V and 4 bases from J, with 11 bases between. Germline-derived CDR1 and CDR2 are SGHAT and FQNNGV. The CDR3 nucleotides read TGTGCCAGCAGCCCAAGACTCCTCTATGGCTACACCTTC. It encodes CASSPRLLYGYTF. The full variable domain, rest sourced from reference TRBV11-2 and TRBJ1-2, is EAGVAQSPRYKIIEKRQSVAFWCNPISGHATLYWYQQILGQGPKLLIQFQNNGVVDDSQLPKDRFSAERLKGVDSTLKIQPAKLEDSAVYLCASSPRLLYGYTFGSGTRLTVV.

CDR3 sequence (DNA): TGTGCCAGCAGTTTCCCACCGGGGGAGCAGTACTTC. Residues: CASSFPPGEQYF. The rearrangement uses TRBV27 and TRBJ2-7; D is possibly TRBD2 (5 bases). V lost 3 bases and J lost 7, with 10 bases in between. The CDR3 extends over 12 amino acids. Germline V gives CDR1 MNHEY, CDR2 SMNVEV (reference sequence).